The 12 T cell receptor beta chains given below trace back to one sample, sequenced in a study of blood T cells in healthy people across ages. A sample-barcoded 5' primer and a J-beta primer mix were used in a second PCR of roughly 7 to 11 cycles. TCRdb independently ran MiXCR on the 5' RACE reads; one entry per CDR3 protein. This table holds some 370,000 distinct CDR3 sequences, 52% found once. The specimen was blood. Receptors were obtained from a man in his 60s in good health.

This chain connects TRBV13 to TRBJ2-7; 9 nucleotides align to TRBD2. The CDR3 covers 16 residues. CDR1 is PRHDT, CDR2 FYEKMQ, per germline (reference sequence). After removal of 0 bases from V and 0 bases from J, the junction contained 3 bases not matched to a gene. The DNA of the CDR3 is TGTGCCAGCAGCTTAGGCGATAGCGGGAGCTCCTACGAGCAGTACTTC. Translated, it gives CASSLGDSGSSYEQYF.

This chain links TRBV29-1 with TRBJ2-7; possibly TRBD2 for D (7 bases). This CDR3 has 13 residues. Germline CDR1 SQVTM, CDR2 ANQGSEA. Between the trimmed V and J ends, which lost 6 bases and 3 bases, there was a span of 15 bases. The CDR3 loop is CSVSRGGVYEQYF. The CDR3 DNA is TGCAGCGTCTCTAGGGGGGGGGTCTACGAGCAGTACTTC.

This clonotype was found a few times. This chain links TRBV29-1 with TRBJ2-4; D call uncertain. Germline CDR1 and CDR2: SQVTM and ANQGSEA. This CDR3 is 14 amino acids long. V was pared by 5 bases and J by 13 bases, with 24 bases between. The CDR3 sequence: CSVKTPQTSMEQYF. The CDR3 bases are TGCAGCGTTAAAACGCCCCAGACGAGTATGGAGCAGTACTTC.

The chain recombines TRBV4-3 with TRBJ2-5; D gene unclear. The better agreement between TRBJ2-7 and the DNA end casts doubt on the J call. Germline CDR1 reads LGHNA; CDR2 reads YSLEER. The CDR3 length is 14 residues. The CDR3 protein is CASSQDLNGYEQYF. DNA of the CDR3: TGCGCCAGCAGCCAAGATTTAAATGGGTACGAGCAGTACTTC.

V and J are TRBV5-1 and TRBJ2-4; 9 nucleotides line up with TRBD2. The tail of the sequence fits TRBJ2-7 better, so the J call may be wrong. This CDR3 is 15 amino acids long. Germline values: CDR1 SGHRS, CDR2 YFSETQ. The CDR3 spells CASSLKSGRNYEQYF. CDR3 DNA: TGCGCCAGCAGCTTGAAAAGCGGGAGGAACTACGAGCAGTACTTC.

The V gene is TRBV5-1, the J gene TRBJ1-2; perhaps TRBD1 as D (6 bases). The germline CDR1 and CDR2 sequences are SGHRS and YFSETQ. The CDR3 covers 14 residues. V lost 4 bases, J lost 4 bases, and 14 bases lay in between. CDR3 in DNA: TGCGCCAGCAGCGCCAGGGGCGATGGCTATGGCTACACCTTC. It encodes CASSARGDGYGYTF.

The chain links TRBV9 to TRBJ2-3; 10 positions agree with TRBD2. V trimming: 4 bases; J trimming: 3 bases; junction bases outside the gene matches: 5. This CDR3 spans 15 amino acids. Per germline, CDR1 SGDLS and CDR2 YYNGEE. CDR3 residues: CASSQREGGTDTQYF. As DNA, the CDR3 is TGTGCCAGCAGCCAGCGGGAGGGGGGGACAGATACGCAGTATTTT.

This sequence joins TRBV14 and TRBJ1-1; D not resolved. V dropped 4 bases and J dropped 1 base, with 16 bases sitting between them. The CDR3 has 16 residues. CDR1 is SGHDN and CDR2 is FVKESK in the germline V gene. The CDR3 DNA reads TGTGCCAGCAGCCGTGGTCCGGGTCCCCCGAACACTGAAGCTTTCTTT. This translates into CASSRGPGPPNTEAFF.

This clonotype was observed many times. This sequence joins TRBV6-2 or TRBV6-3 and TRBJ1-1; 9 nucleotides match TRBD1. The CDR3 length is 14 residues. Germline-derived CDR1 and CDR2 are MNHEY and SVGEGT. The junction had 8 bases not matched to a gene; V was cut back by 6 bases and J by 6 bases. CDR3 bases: TGTGCCAGCAGACGGGACAGGGCGTTTTCTGAAGCTTTCTTT. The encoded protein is CASRRDRAFSEAFF.

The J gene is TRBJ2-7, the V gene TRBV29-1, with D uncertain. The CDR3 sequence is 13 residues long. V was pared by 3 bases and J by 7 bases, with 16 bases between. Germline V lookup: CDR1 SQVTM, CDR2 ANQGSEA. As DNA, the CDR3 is TGCAGCGTTGATACGTCATCCATAAATGAGCAGTACTTC. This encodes CSVDTSSINEQYF.

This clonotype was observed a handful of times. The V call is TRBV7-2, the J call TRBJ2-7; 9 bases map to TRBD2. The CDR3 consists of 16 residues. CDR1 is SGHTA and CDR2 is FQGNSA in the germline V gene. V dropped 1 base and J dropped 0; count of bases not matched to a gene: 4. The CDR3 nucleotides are TGTGCCAGCAGCTTAGAAGTGACTAGCGGCTCCTACGAGCAGTACTTC. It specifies CASSLEVTSGSYEQYF.

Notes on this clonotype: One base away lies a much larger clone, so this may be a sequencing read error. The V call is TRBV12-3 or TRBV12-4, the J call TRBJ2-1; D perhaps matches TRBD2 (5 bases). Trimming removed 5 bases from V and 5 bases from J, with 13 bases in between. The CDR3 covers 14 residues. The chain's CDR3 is CASSVGVRDNEQFF. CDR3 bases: TGTGCCAGCAGTGTGGGAGTGCGGGACAATGAGCAGTTCTTC.